This TCR beta chain is drawn from a study of blood T cell repertoires in COVID-19 (dated by TCRdb to about 2020). At the level of the whole study: Samples covering the acute and convalescent phases of COVID-19 were provided by collaborators in the United States, Italy and Spain. The sample metadata nearly always contained a de-identified subject ID, COVID-19 status, age in years and sex. Where available, HLA class I and class II types were taken from metadata supplied by the sample provider and were not determined by assay-based typing. The material from the prospective study consisted of cDNA or gDNA derived from T cells, B-cell-depleted T cells, or PBMCs. The repertoires were made available in a free public database intended to serve as a resource for research on the immune response to SARS-CoV-2. The samples were drawn from the first 160 participants of the ongoing ImmuneRACE study and from over 950 subjects provided by 6 global collaborators. Deeply sampled blood TCRbeta repertoires from subjects exposed to, actively infected with, or recovered from COVID-19 were included in the dataset. Beyond this particular receptor, the publication reports: Clinical and demographic metadata were provided uncurated, with the amount varying by source and participant.

TCRbeta CDR3 regions were amplified from genomic DNA using the immunoSEQ Assay, a bias-controlled multiplex PCR. On the study's bioinformatics: Within the assay, amplification of reference gene primers was used to estimate how many nucleated cells each sample contained. To quantify the absolute abundance of each unique TCRbeta CDR3 rearrangement, sequence reads were collapsed and filtered. For each sample, productive Simpson clonality was calculated by taking the square root of Simpson's diversity index across productive rearrangements. This immuneACCESS table, as held by TCRdb, lists in-frame sequences with V and J called but not all clones. Of the missing ones, under half trace to an unresolved V gene in checked studies; the others have no known cause. That table furnishes V, J and clone size, whereas the DNA furnished D and trimming. For this sample the table gives approximately 200,000 clones, of which about 81% were detected only once. In total, the top ten clones hold 12% of the sample.

According to the germline V gene, CDR1 reads SQVTM and CDR2 reads ANQGSEA. Including the terminal cysteine and phenylalanine, the CDR3 comprises 13 residues. Of the read, only the CDR3 DNA is kept; its 39 bases are in frame from base 1. Trimming removed 4 bases from V and 2 bases from J; the gene matches leave 3 bases unexplained. In Seattle, one collaborating source enrolled patients while the infection was active and tracked those patients longitudinally over the course of disease. Each collaborating institution followed its own protocols to collect whole blood in K2EDTA tubes. For TCRbeta analysis, collaborators shipped samples as frozen whole blood, isolated PBMCs, or DNA extracted from either of those sample types. Note on this clone: Its recognized antigen is unknown. Qualities for individual bases were not recorded, and no much larger clone is one base off.

Source material: peripheral blood. This TCR was recovered from a woman of 80 years or more with COVID-19, enrolled during active disease. The chain is assembled from TRBV29-1 and TRBJ1-2, with 8 bases aligning to TRBD1. The CDR3 is CSVGGQGNYGYTF. The DNA is TGCAGCGTTGGTGGACAGGGAAACTATGGCTACACCTTC.